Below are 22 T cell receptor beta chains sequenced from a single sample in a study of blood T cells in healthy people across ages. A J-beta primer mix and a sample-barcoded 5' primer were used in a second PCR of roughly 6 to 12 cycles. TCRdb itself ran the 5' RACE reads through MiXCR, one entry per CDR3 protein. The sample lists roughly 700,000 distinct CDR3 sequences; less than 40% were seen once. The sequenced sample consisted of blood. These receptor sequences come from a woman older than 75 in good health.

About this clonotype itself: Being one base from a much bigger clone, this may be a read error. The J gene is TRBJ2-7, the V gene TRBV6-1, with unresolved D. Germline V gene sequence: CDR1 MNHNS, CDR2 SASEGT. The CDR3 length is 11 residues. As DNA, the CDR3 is TGTGGCTCAGCAGTGCATTACGAGCAGTACTTC. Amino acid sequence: CGSAVHYEQYF.

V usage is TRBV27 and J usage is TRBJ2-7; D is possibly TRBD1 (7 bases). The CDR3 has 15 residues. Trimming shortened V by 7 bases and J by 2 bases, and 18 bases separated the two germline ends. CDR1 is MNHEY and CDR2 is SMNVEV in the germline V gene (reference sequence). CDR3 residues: CASTPGGTGAYEQYF. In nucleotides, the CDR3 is TGTGCCAGCACCCCCGGGGGTACAGGGGCCTACGAGCAGTACTTC.

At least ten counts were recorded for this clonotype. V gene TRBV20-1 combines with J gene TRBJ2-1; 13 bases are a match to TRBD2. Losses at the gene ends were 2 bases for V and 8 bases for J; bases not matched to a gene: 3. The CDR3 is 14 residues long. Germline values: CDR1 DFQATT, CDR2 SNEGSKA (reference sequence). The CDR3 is CSARTSGGVYEQFF. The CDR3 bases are TGCAGTGCTAGAACTAGCGGGGGGGTCTATGAGCAGTTCTTC.

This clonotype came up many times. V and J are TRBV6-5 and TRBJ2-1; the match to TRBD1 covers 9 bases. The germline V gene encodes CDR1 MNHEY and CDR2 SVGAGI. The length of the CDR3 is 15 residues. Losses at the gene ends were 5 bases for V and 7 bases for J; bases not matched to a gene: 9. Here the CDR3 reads CASSDEGTGYNEQFF. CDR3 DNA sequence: TGTGCCAGCAGTGACGAGGGGACAGGGTATAATGAGCAGTTCTTC.

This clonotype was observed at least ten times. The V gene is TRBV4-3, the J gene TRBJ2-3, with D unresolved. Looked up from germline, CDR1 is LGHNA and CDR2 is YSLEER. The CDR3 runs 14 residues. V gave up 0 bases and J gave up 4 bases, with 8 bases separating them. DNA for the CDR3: TGCGCCAGCAGCCAAGATCTAGGGCCAGATACGCAGTATTTT. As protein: CASSQDLGPDTQYF.

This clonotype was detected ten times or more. This CDR3 is CASSLGTSPETQYF. CDR3 nucleotides: TGTGCCAGTAGTCTCGGGACTAGCCCAGAGACCCAGTACTTC. The chain combines TRBV19 with TRBJ2-5, with 9 nucleotides matching TRBD2. The CDR3 has 14 amino acids. Germline trimming cut 5 bases from V and 4 bases from J; bases unmatched to any gene: 5. Germline CDR1 is LNHDA and CDR2 is SQIVND (reference sequence).

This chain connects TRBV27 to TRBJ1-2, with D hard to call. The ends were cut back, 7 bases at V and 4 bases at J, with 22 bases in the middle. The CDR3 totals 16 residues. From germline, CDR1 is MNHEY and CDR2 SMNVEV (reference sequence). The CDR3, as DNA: TGTGCCAGCACCTCCTTGGCAGCGCAGTCTAGCTATGGCTACACCTTC. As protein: CASTSLAAQSSYGYTF.

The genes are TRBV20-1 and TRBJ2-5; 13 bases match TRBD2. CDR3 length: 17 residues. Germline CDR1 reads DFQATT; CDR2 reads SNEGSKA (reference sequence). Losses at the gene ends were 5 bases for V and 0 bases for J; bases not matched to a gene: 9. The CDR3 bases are TGCAGTGCTGGACCCGGGACTAGCGGGAAAGACCAAGAGACCCAGTACTTC. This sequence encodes CSAGPGTSGKDQETQYF.

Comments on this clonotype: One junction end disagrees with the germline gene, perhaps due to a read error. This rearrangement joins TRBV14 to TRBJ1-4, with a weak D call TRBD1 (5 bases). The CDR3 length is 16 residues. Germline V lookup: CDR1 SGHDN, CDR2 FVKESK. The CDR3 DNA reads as TGTACCAGCAGCCATCAAGGCGGCGAGACGAGGGGAAAACTGTTTTTT. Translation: CTSSHQGGETRGKLFF.

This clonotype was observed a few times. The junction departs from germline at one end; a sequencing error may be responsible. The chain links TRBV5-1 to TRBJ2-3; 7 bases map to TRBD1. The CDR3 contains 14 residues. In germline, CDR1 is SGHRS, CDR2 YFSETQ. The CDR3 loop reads CASSGGRGTDTRYF. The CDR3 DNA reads TGCGCCAGCAGCGGGGGACGAGGGACAGATACGCGGTATTTT.

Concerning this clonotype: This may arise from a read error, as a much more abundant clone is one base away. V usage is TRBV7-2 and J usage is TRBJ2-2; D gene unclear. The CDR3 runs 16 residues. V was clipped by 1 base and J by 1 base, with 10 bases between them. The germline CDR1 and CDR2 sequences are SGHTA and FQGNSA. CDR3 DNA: TGTGCCAGCAGCTTAGGGTTTGCTGGGAACACCGGGGAGCTGTTTTTT. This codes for CASSLGFAGNTGELFF.

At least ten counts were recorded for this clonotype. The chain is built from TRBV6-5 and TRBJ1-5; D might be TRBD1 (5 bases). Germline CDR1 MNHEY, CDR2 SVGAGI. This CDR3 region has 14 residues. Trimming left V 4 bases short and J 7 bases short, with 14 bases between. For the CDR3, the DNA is TGTGCCAGCAGTTCTCGGGCAGGGTACCAGCCCCAGCATTTT. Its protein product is CASSSRAGYQPQHF.

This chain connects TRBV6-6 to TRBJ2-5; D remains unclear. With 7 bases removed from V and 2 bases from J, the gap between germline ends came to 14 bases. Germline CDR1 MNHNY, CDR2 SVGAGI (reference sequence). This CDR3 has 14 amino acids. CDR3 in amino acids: CASTVSQWQETQYF. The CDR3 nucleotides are TGTGCCAGCACGGTTAGCCAGTGGCAAGAGACCCAGTACTTC.

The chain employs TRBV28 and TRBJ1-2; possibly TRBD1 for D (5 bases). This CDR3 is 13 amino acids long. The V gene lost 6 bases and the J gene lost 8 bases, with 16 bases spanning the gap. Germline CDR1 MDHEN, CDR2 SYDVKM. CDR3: CASRLRGEGGYTF. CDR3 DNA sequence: TGTGCCAGCAGGTTACGGGGGGAGGGAGGCTACACCTTC.

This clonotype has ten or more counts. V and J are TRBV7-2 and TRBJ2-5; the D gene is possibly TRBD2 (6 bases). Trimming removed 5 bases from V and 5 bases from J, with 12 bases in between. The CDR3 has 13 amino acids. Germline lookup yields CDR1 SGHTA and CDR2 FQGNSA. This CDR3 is CASSPGLRETQYF. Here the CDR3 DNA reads TGTGCCAGCAGCCCGGGACTTCGGGAGACCCAGTACTTC.

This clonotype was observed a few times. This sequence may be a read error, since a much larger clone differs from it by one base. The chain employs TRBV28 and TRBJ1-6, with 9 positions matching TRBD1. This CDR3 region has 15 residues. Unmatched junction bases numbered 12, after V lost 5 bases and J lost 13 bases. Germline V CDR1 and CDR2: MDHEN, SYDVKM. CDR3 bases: TGTGCCAGCAGTCGACAGGGGGGAGAGGGAAAGCCCCTCCACTTT. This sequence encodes CASSRQGGEGKPLHF.

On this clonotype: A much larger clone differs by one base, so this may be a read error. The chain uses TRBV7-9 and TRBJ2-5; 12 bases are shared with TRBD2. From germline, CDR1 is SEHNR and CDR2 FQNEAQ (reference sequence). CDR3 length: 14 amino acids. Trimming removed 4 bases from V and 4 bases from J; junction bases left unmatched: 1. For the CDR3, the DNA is TGTGCCAGCAGCTGGACTAGCGGGGCAGAGACCCAGTACTTC. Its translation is CASSWTSGAETQYF.

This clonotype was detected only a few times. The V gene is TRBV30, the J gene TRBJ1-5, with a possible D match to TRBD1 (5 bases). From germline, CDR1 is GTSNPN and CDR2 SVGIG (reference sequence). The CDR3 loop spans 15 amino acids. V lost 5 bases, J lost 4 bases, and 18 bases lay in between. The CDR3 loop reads CAWSPLGAENQPQHF. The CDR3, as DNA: TGTGCCTGGTCCCCCCTCGGGGCTGAGAATCAGCCCCAGCATTTT.

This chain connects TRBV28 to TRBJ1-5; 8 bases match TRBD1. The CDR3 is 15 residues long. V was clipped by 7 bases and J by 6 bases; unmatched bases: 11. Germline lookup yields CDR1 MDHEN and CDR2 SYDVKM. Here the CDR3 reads CASTRGQGKSQPQHF. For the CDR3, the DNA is TGTGCCAGCACCCGAGGACAGGGTAAGAGTCAGCCCCAGCATTTT.

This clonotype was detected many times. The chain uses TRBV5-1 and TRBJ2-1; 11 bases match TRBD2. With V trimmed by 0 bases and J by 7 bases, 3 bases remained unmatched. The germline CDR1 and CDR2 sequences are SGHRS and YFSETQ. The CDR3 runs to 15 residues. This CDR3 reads CASSLASGGRNEQFF. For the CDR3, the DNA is TGCGCCAGCAGCTTGGCTAGCGGGGGGAGGAATGAGCAGTTCTTC.

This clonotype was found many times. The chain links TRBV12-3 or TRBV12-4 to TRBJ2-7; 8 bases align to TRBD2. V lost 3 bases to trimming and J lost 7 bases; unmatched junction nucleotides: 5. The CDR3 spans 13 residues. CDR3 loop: CASSLYAGGEQYF. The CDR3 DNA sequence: TGTGCCAGCAGTTTGTACGCGGGGGGAGAGCAGTACTTC.

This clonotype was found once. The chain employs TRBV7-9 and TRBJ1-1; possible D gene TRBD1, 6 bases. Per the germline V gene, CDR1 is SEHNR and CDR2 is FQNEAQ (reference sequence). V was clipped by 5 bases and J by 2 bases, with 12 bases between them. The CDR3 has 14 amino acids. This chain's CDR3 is CASSGPQGNTEAFF. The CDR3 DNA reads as TGTGCCAGCAGCGGACCACAGGGCAACACTGAAGCTTTCTTT.